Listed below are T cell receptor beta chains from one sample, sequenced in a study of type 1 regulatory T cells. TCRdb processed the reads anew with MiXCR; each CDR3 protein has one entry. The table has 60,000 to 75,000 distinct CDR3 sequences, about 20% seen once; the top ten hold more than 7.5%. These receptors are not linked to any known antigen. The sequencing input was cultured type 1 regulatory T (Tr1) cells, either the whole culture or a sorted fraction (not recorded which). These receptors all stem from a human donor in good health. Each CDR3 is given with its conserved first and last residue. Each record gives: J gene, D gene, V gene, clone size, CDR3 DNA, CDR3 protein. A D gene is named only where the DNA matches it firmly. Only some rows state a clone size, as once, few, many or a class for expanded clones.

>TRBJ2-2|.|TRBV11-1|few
TGTGCCAGCAGACATGGATCCCCGGAGCTGTTTTTT
CASRHGSPELFF
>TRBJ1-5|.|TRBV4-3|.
TGCGCCAGCAGCCAAGGGGCAGGGAAGCCCCAGCATTTT
CASSQGAGKPQHF
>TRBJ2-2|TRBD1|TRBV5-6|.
TGTGCCAGCAGGAGGACAGGTGTAATCGGGGAGCTGTTTTTT
CASRRTGVIGELFF
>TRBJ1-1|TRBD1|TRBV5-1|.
TGCGCCAGCAGGTCGACAGGGCCTTTCACTGAAGCTTTCTTT
CASRSTGPFTEAFF
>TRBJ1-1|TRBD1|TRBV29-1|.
TGCAGCGTTGAAGTTACAGGGGGTAACACTGAAGCTTTCTTT
CSVEVTGGNTEAFF
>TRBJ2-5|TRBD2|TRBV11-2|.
TGTGCCAGCAGCTTCTCGCAGCGACTAGCCCTCCAAGAGACCCAGTACTTC
CASSFSQRLALQETQYF
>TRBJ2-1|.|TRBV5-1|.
TGCGCCAGCAGCTTGGGCTATGAGCAGTTCTTC
CASSLGYEQFF
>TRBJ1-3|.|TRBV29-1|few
TGCAGCGTTGGGTTGGGTCACTCTGGAAACACCATATATTTT
CSVGLGHSGNTIYF
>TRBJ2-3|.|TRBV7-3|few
TGTGCCAGCAGCCCCGACGGTTGGGATACGCAGTATTTT
CASSPDGWDTQYF
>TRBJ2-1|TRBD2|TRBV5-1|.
TGCGCCAGCAGCTTGGTGGCGACTAGCGGCAATGAGCAGTTCTTC
CASSLVATSGNEQFF
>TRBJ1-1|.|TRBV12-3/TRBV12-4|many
TGTGCCAGCAGTTTAAGGAACACTGAAGCTTTCTTT
CASSLRNTEAFF
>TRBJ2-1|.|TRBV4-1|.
TGCGCCAGCAGCCAATACCCGCCCCCTAGGAGCCAAAGTGAGCAGTTCTTC
CASSQYPPPRSQSEQFF
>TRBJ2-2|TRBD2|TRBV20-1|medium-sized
TGCAGTGCTAGCGGGAGGGCCGGGAACACCGGGGAGCTGTTTTTT
CSASGRAGNTGELFF
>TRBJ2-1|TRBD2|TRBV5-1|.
TGCGCCAGCAGCTTCCTAGCGGGAGACAATGAGCAGTTCTTC
CASSFLAGDNEQFF
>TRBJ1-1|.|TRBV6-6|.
TGTGCCACTTCGGGACACGAGAACACTGAAGCTTTCTTT
CATSGHENTEAFF
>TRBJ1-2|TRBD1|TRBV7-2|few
TGTGCCAGCAGCTTGCCCCGGAGCAGGGGGGGCTATGGCTACACCTTC
CASSLPRSRGGYGYTF
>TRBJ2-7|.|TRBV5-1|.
TGCGCCAGCAGCTTGGGGGGGAAGGTGTACGAGCAGTACTTC
CASSLGGKVYEQYF
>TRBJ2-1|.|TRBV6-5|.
TGTGCCAGCAGTTACGGACTAACTACCTACAATGAGCAGTTCTTC
CASSYGLTTYNEQFF
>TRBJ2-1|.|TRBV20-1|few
TGCAGTGTCGCTGGTGGGTCAACGAGCTCCTACAATGAGCAGTTCTTC
CSVAGGSTSSYNEQFF
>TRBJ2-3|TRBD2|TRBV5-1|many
TGCGCCAGCAGCTTAGGGACTAGCGGCACAGATACGCAGTATTTT
CASSLGTSGTDTQYF
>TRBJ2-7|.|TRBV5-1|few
TGCGCCAGCAGCTTGACAGGGACTACCTACGAGCAGTACTTC
CASSLTGTTYEQYF
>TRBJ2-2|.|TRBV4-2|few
TGTGCCAGCAGCCAAGGAGGGGGGGCCGGGGAGCTGTTTTTT
CASSQGGGAGELFF
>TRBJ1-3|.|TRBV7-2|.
TGTGCCAGCAGCGTAGGCCCTGAAGGACGAAGAAATTTT
CASSVGPEGRRNF
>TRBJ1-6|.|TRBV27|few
TGTGCCAGTCAAGCGGCAGGGTCACCCCTCCACTTT
CASQAAGSPLHF
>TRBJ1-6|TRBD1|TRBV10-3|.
TGTGCCATCAGTGGACAGGGTAATTCACCCCTCCACTTT
CAISGQGNSPLHF
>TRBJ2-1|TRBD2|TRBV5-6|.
TGTGCCAGCAGCAACCCGACTAGCGGGAGGTCCTACAATGAGCAGTTCTTC
CASSNPTSGRSYNEQFF
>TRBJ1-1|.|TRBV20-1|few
TGCAGTGGATGGAGGCAGGCGGGCACTGAAGCTTTCTTT
CSGWRQAGTEAFF
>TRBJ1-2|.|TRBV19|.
TGTGCCAGTAGTCCCCGTAGCTCTGACTATGGCTACACCTTC
CASSPRSSDYGYTF
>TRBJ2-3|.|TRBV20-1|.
TGCAGTGCCGTTCTCATATCGGGACAAAACAACCATGGGGCTCCCACAGATACGCAGTATTTT
CSAVLISGQNNHGAPTDTQYF
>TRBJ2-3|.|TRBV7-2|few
TGTGCCAGCAGCGGGACCCGGGGGAATACGCAGTATTTT
CASSGTRGNTQYF
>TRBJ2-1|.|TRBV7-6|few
TGTGCCAGCAGCTTAAGGGCGCAGGGCCAGGGAAACAATGAGCAGTTCTTC
CASSLRAQGQGNNEQFF
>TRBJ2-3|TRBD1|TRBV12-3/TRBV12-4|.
TGTGCCAGCAGTTTACAACAGGGGGGTGATACGCAGTATTTT
CASSLQQGGDTQYF
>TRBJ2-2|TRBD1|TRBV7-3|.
TGTGCCAGCAGTCCGGGACAGGTTTTCACCGGGGAGCTGTTTTTT
CASSPGQVFTGELFF
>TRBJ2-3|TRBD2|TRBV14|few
TGTGCCAGCAGGCCTTCGGGCGGGAGAACAGATACGCAGTATTTT
CASRPSGGRTDTQYF
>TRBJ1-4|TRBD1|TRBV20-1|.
TGCAGTGCTAGGACAGGGGGCGATGAAAAACTGTTTTTT
CSARTGGDEKLFF
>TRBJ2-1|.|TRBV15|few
TGTGCCACCAGCACGGACGCCCGAGGAAATGAGCAGTTCTTC
CATSTDARGNEQFF
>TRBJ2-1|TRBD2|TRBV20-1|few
TGCAGTGCTAGAGATCCCAGCGGGAAGGCGGATGAGCAGTTCTTC
CSARDPSGKADEQFF
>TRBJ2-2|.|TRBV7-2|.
TGTGCCAGCAGCTTAGCTCGGGGGCCGAACACCGGGGAGCTGTTTTTT
CASSLARGPNTGELFF
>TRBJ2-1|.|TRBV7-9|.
TGTGCCAGCAGCTTAGCAGCCCGGGGGAATGAGCAGTTCTTC
CASSLAARGNEQFF
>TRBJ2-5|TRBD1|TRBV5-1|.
TGCGCCAGCAGCGCGGGACAGGGGCCCGAGACCCAGTACTTC
CASSAGQGPETQYF
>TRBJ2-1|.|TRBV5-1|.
TGCGCCAGCAGCTTGGAACAGAGCTCCTACAATGAGCAGTTCTTC
CASSLEQSSYNEQFF
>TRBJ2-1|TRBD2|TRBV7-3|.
TGTGCCAGCAGCCCGACTAGCGGGAATAAGGTCGGCAATGAGCAGTTCTTC
CASSPTSGNKVGNEQFF
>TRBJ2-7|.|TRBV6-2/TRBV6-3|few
TGTGCCAGCAGCGACGTGACAGGAGCCTGGGAGCAGTACTTC
CASSDVTGAWEQYF
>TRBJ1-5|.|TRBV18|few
TGTGCCAGCTCACCATATGCAGGGGCGTGGGGGTATCAGCCCCAGCATTTT
CASSPYAGAWGYQPQHF
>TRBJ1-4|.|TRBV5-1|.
TGCGCCAGCAGCTTGAACAGCCATAATGAAAAACTGTTTTTT
CASSLNSHNEKLFF
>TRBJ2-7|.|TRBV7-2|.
TGTGCCAGCAGCTTATATTCCTACGAGCAGTACTTC
CASSLYSYEQYF
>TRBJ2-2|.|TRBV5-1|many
TGCGCCAGCAGGCCAGGCAACACCGGGGAGCTGTTTTTT
CASRPGNTGELFF
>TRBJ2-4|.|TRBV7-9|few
TGTGCCAGCAGCCCAGGACCTGGGGCGCCCAAAAACATTCAGTACTTC
CASSPGPGAPKNIQYF
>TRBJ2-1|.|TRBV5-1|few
TGCGCCAGCAGCTTGTCTCTTGGTGAGCAGTTCTTC
CASSLSLGEQFF
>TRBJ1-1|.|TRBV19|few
TGTGCCAGCCTACCCGAGGGACCGAAGAACGCTGAAGCTTTCTTT
CASLPEGPKNAEAFF